A selection of T cell receptor beta chains follows, all from one sample in a study of early T cells in non-severe SARS-CoV-2 infection. TCRdb used MiXCR to reprocess the 5' RACE reads, holding one entry per CDR3 protein. The data contain approximately 70,000 distinct CDR3 sequences, around 12% of them singletons. The material was whole blood, obtained at baseline. The source of these receptors is an adult who was a healthcare worker with PCR-confirmed SARS-CoV-2 infection or an uninfected control (not recorded which). Both conserved end residues are part of each CDR3. The D gene is left open where the match is weak. For some rows the clone size is stated as once, few or many, or as a class when expanded; others skip it.

DNA: TGCGCCAGCAGCTTCCAGGGGGCGTACGAGCAGTACTTC
CDR3: CASSFQGAYEQYF
V: TRBV5-1
size: many
J: TRBJ2-7
D: TRBD1

DNA: TGTGCCAGCAGTTACTCCCTCCCGGGGGGGCCTTACAATGAGCAGTTCTTC
CDR3: CASSYSLPGGPYNEQFF
V: TRBV6-5
size: few
J: TRBJ2-1
D: TRBD2

DNA: TGTGCCAGCAGCTTAGTCCGACCGGGCTCTGGAAACACCATATATTTT
CDR3: CASSLVRPGSGNTIYF
V: TRBV7-9
size: .
J: TRBJ1-3
D: .

DNA: TGTGCCAGCAGCCCATCGGGGGCGGGTATGACCCAGTACTTC
CDR3: CASSPSGAGMTQYF
V: TRBV7-9
size: .
J: TRBJ2-5
D: .

DNA: TGTGCCAGCAGCTTTCGGAGCGGCTCCTACAATGAGCAGTTCTTC
CDR3: CASSFRSGSYNEQFF
V: TRBV11-2
size: many
J: TRBJ2-1
D: .

DNA: TGTGCCAGCAGCTCATTAAATGAAAAACTGTTTTTT
CDR3: CASSSLNEKLFF
V: TRBV7-9
size: .
J: TRBJ1-4
D: .

DNA: TGTGCCAGCAGAGACGGTACACAAGAGACCCAGTACTTC
CDR3: CASRDGTQETQYF
V: TRBV6-5
size: few
J: TRBJ2-5
D: .

DNA: TGTGCCAGCTCACCACGTACAGGGGGGCAATACGAGCAGTACTTC
CDR3: CASSPRTGGQYEQYF
V: TRBV18
size: .
J: TRBJ2-7
D: TRBD1

DNA: TGTGCCAGCAGCCAAGATCTACCGGGGCTCGCGGGTGGCTACACCTTC
CDR3: CASSQDLPGLAGGYTF
V: TRBV3-1
size: .
J: TRBJ1-2
D: .

DNA: TGTGCCAGCACGACAGGGGGCTATAATTCACCCCTCCACTTT
CDR3: CASTTGGYNSPLHF
V: TRBV12-3/TRBV12-4
size: many
J: TRBJ1-6
D: TRBD1